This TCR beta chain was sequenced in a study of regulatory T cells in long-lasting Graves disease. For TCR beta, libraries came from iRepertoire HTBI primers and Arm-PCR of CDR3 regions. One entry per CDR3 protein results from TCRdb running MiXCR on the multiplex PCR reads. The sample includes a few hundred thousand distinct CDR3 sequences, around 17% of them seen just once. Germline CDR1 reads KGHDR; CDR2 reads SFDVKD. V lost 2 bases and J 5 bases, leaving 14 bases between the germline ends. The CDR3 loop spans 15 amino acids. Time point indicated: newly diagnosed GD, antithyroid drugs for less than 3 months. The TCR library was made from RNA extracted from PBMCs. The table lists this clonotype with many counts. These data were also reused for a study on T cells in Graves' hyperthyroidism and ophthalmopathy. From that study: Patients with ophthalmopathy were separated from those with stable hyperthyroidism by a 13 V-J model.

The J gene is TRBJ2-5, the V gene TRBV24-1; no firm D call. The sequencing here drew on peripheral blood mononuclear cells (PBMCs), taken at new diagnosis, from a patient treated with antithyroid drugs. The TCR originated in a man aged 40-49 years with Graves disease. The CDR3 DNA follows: TGTGCCACCAGTGATTCTAGGGTTGGAATCGAGACCCAGTACTTC. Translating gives CATSDSRVGIETQYF.